The 4 T cell receptor beta chains listed next were all sequenced from one sample in a study of response to subunit inactivated influenza vaccine. In TCRdb, the RT-PCR reads were re-called with MiXCR into one record per CDR3 protein. The repertoire holds approximately 200,000 distinct CDR3 sequences, with under 15% as singletons. The source material was CD8+ T cells sorted from PBMCs, sampled more than 4 days after vaccination. The source of these receptors is a man aged 45-60 years who received an inactivated influenza vaccine.

The rearrangement uses TRBV4-2 and TRBJ2-3; D is unresolved. CDR1 is LGHNA, CDR2 YNFKEQ, per germline. V was cut by 0 bases and J by 0 bases, with 13 bases left in between. This CDR3 has 17 residues. CDR3: CASSQDLSASSTDTQYF. The CDR3 nucleotides are TGTGCCAGCAGCCAAGATTTGAGCGCTTCTAGCACAGATACGCAGTATTTT.

The V call is TRBV27, the J call TRBJ2-7; D could derive from TRBD1 or TRBD2 (6 bases each). CDR1 and CDR2 (germline): MNHEY, SMNVEV (reference sequence). V lost 7 bases to trimming and J lost 4 bases, with 17 bases between them. There are 14 residues in the CDR3. In nucleotides, the CDR3 is TGTGCCAGCACCCGGGGGCAGGGTGGGTACGAGCAGTACTTC. Amino acids: CASTRGQGGYEQYF.

This chain joins TRBV3-1 and TRBJ2-3; 10 bases agree with TRBD2. V was clipped by 0 bases and J by 3 bases; unmatched bases: 6. CDR3 length equals 17 residues. From germline, CDR1 is LGHDT and CDR2 YNNKEL (reference sequence). CDR3: CASSQDLLAGRTDTQYF. The CDR3 bases are TGTGCCAGCAGCCAAGATTTACTAGCGGGGCGAACAGATACGCAGTATTTT.

J is TRBJ2-1 and V is TRBV6-5; D is perhaps TRBD1 (5 bases). Germline values: CDR1 MNHEY, CDR2 SVGAGI. V was shortened by 1 base and J by 2 bases, with 12 bases between the two germline ends. The CDR3 spans 16 residues. The CDR3 reads CASSYFLGAPYNEQFF. CDR3 coding DNA: TGTGCCAGCAGTTACTTTCTAGGGGCACCCTACAATGAGCAGTTCTTC.